The 31 T cell receptor beta chains reported below all come from one sample, sequenced in a study of human T cells and chemical hapten exposure. In TCRdb, the RACE reads were re-called with MiXCR into one record per CDR3 protein. This sample has about 41,000 distinct CDR3 sequences, with 3% to 3.5% found just once. As for time point: patch test 2, 6 weeks after DPC sensitization. The treatment is: therapeutic diphenylcyclopropenone sensitization with weekly scalp DPC. The sample was whole blood, taken in connection with sensitization to the hapten diphenylcyclopropenone (DPC). Source of these receptors: a man between 35 and 55 years old with alopecia areata. Some clones in this sample may be carry-over from other donors' samples.

This clonotype was seen at least ten times. The rearrangement uses TRBV12-3 or TRBV12-4 and TRBJ2-2; 8 nucleotides agree with TRBD1. This CDR3 is built from 16 residues. J gave up 0 bases and V 3 bases, and 3 bases lay outside the gene matches. The CDR3 here is CASSFGGQANTGELFF. The CDR3, as DNA: TGTGCCAGCAGTTTTGGGGGACAGGCGAACACCGGGGAGCTGTTTTTT.

This clonotype was recorded a few times. The chain combines TRBV20-1 with TRBJ1-5, with D uncertain. The length of the CDR3 is 13 residues. Germline V gene sequence: CDR1 DFQATT, CDR2 SNEGSKA (reference sequence). V lost 7 bases and J lost 4, with 14 bases in between. The CDR3 DNA reads TGCAGTGTCCCCCGAGGTTGGAATCAGCCCCAGCATTTT. It specifies CSVPRGWNQPQHF.

This clonotype was counted only a few times. CDR3 residues: CASSLLEGAFTTGGGYTF. The DNA of the CDR3 is TGTGCCAGCAGTTTATTGGAGGGGGCGTTTACAACAGGAGGTGGCTACACCTTC. V gene TRBV28 combines with J gene TRBJ1-2, with TRBD1 matching over 7 bases. Looked up from germline, CDR1 is MDHEN and CDR2 is SYDVKM. With V trimmed by 1 base and J by 7 bases, 18 bases remained unmatched. CDR3 length: 18 residues.

This clonotype was picked up many times. CDR3: CASSRPRGGPGTDTQYF. For the CDR3, the DNA is TGTGCCAGCAGCCGCCCAAGGGGGGGGCCCGGCACAGATACGCAGTATTTT. The chain combines TRBV12-3 or TRBV12-4 with TRBJ2-3; maybe TRBD2 (7 bases). The CDR3 is 17 amino acids. Trimming removed 6 bases from V and 1 base from J, with 20 bases in between.

This clonotype came up many times. J is TRBJ2-5 and V is TRBV7-7; either TRBD1 or TRBD2 may fit D (6 bases each). Germline lookup yields CDR1 SSHAT and CDR2 FNYEAQ (reference sequence). The V end lost 5 bases, the J end lost 4 bases, and 14 bases lay between the germline ends. The CDR3 is 14 residues long. CDR3 DNA sequence: TGTGCCAGCAGCCCAACGGGGGCCGGAGAGACCCAGTACTTC. Residues: CASSPTGAGETQYF.

This clonotype was observed a few times. The genes are TRBV10-3 and TRBJ1-1, with unresolved D. The CDR3 has 11 residues. Trimming shortened V by 6 bases and J by 5 bases, and 7 bases separated the two germline ends. The germline gives CDR1 ENHRY, CDR2 SYGVKD. The CDR3 coding sequence is TGTGCCATCAGAGAGATGACTGAAGCTTTCTTT. Encoded protein: CAIREMTEAFF.

The sample holds a few counts of this clonotype. The CDR3 sequence: CSAQGQGRQPQHF. In DNA form, the CDR3 reads TGCAGTGCACAGGGACAGGGGAGACAGCCCCAGCATTTT. V is TRBV20-1 and J is TRBJ1-5; 10 bases fit TRBD1. There are 13 residues in the CDR3. Germline-derived CDR1 and CDR2 are DFQATT and SNEGSKA (reference sequence). The V gene end was trimmed by 6 bases and the J gene end by 7 bases; junction bases not matched to a gene: 6.

Worth noting for this clonotype: This may come from a read error, since a much larger clone is one base off. The J gene is TRBJ1-5, the V gene TRBV20-1; 9 bases are a match to TRBD1. The CDR3 is made up of 18 amino acids. V lost 2 bases to trimming and J lost 0 bases; unmatched junction nucleotides: 11. Germline CDR1 reads DFQATT; CDR2 reads SNEGSKA (reference sequence). The CDR3 reads CSARMTGTGLFSNQPQHF. CDR3 nucleotide sequence: TGCAGTGCTAGAATGACCGGGACAGGGTTGTTTAGCAATCAGCCCCAGCATTTT.

There are a few counts of this clonotype. The gene calls are TRBV6-5 and TRBJ2-3; 8 nucleotides match TRBD1. V gave up 4 bases and J gave up 2 bases; unmatched junction bases: 5. The CDR3 spans 15 residues. The germline V gene encodes CDR1 MNHEY and CDR2 SVGAGI. This chain's CDR3 is CASSSRGRDTDTQYF. As DNA, the CDR3 is TGTGCCAGCAGTTCCAGGGGGCGAGACACAGATACGCAGTATTTT.

This clonotype was detected many times. As DNA, the CDR3 is TGTGCCAGCAGTTTAACCTCCAGGAATGAAAAACTGTTTTTT. It specifies CASSLTSRNEKLFF. V gene TRBV12-3 or TRBV12-4 combines with J gene TRBJ1-4; D is ambiguous. CDR3 size: 14 residues. Trimming shortened V by 2 bases and J by 5 bases, and 9 bases separated the two germline ends.

The sample holds many counts of this clonotype. The gene calls are TRBV20-1 and TRBJ1-5, with 9 bases matching TRBD1. The CDR3 runs to 15 residues. Germline CDR1 is DFQATT and CDR2 is SNEGSKA (reference sequence). V lost 4 bases to trimming and J lost 4 bases; unmatched junction nucleotides: 8. CDR3 sequence: CSANPPGQGNQPQHF. The DNA of the CDR3 is TGCAGTGCTAACCCCCCGGGACAGGGTAATCAGCCCCAGCATTTT.

Many counts were recorded for this clonotype. The chain joins TRBV15 to TRBJ2-4, with a tentative D call TRBD1 (5 bases). CDR1 LNHNV and CDR2 YYDKDF come from the germline V gene (reference sequence). Trimming pared 4 bases from V and 0 bases from J, leaving 13 bases between. The CDR3 spans 16 residues. CDR3 protein: CATSKYGATAKNIQYF. The DNA of the CDR3 is TGTGCCACCAGCAAGTATGGGGCGACAGCCAAAAACATTCAGTACTTC.

This clonotype was counted ten times or more. The rearrangement links TRBV7-2 to TRBJ1-1, with D possibly matching TRBD1 (5 bases). The germline V gene encodes CDR1 SGHTA and CDR2 FQGNSA. The CDR3 length is 14 residues. V was shortened by 8 bases and J by 4 bases, with 17 bases between the two germline ends. The CDR3 loop reads CASSFGGGRTEAFF. CDR3 nucleotides: TGTGCCAGCTCTTTTGGGGGAGGACGCACTGAAGCTTTCTTT.

This clonotype showed up many times. The chain employs TRBV11-2 and TRBJ2-4; 7 bases agree with TRBD2. V was clipped by 5 bases and J by 0 bases; unmatched bases: 7. This CDR3 has 16 residues. Germline V gene sequence: CDR1 SGHAT, CDR2 FQNNGV. The CDR3 protein is CASSVSGPLAKNIQYF. CDR3 nucleotide sequence: TGTGCCAGCAGCGTTAGCGGGCCCTTAGCCAAAAACATTCAGTACTTC.

This clonotype has a count of ten or more. The CDR3 DNA is TGTGCCAGCAGGGGACAGGGTATAAACATTCAGTACTTC. The encoded protein is CASRGQGINIQYF. V is TRBV6-5 and J is TRBJ2-4, with 9 bases matching TRBD1. V was pared by 6 bases and J by 6 bases, with 3 bases of the junction left unmatched. The CDR3 is 13 residues long. Germline assignment: CDR1 MNHEY and CDR2 SVGAGI.

At least ten counts were recorded for this clonotype. This chain joins TRBV20-1 and TRBJ2-3; 10 bases match TRBD2. The V and J ends lost 3 bases and 6 bases, in that order; junction bases with no gene match: 12. CDR3 size: 16 residues. Germline V lookup: CDR1 DFQATT, CDR2 SNEGSKA (reference sequence). The CDR3 sequence is CSARPRTSGTWDTQYF. The CDR3 bases are TGCAGTGCTAGGCCCAGGACTAGCGGTACTTGGGATACGCAGTATTTT.

This clonotype appeared many times. The chain carries TRBV27 and TRBJ1-2; 8 bases agree with TRBD1. This CDR3 contains 15 residues. With V trimmed by 5 bases and J by 5 bases, 10 bases remained unmatched. Looked up from germline, CDR1 is MNHEY and CDR2 is SMNVEV (reference sequence). The CDR3 region is CASSPGTGLSYGYTF. The CDR3 region has the DNA TGTGCCAGCAGTCCAGGGACAGGTCTGTCATATGGCTACACCTTC.

This clonotype was seen repeatedly, ten times or more. V is TRBV9 and J is TRBJ2-7; D is ambiguous. The CDR3 loop spans 14 amino acids. Trimming removed 0 bases at V and 7 bases at J, with 14 bases between. Germline-derived CDR1 and CDR2 are SGDLS and YYNGEE. CDR3 nucleotide sequence: TGTGCCAGCAGCGTAGTGGACGCCAGCTTGGAGCAGTACTTC. Residues: CASSVVDASLEQYF.

This clonotype was counted many times. The gene calls are TRBV20-1 and TRBJ1-1; tentative D call: TRBD1 (5 bases). V shed 3 bases and J shed 2 bases, with 16 bases lying between them. The CDR3 extends over 15 amino acids. Per the germline V gene, CDR1 is DFQATT and CDR2 is SNEGSKA (reference sequence). CDR3 sequence: CSASDADRFNTEAFF. CDR3 sequence (DNA): TGCAGTGCTAGTGATGCAGACAGATTTAACACTGAAGCTTTCTTT.

This clonotype was seen only a few times. The genes are TRBV7-2 and TRBJ1-3; D is undetermined. The CDR3 totals 16 residues. CDR1 SGHTA and CDR2 FQGNSA come from the germline V gene. Trimming removed 5 bases from V and 0 bases from J, with 14 bases in between. The CDR3 nucleotides read TGTGCCAGCAGCCCCCGATCGCCTGCCTCTGGAAACACCATATATTTT. Protein product: CASSPRSPASGNTIYF.

This clonotype was detected ten times or more. J is TRBJ2-1 and V is TRBV6-2 or TRBV6-3; no clear D. The CDR3 loop spans 15 amino acids. Germline V CDR1 and CDR2: MNHEY, SVGEGT. The V end lost 5 bases, the J end lost 0 bases, and 11 bases lay between the germline ends. The chain's CDR3 is CASSGKRSSYNEQFF. Here the CDR3 DNA reads TGTGCCAGCAGTGGGAAACGGAGCTCCTACAATGAGCAGTTCTTC.

This clonotype occurred many times. The CDR3 loop reads CASSLGGRGTDTQYF. For the CDR3, the DNA is TGCGCCAGCAGCTTGGGGGGGAGAGGAACAGATACGCAGTATTTT. The genes are TRBV5-1 and TRBJ2-3, with D perhaps being TRBD1 or TRBD2 (5 bases each). Germline loops: CDR1 SGHRS, CDR2 YFSETQ. CDR3 length: 15 amino acids. With 0 bases removed from V and 3 bases from J, the gap between germline ends came to 11 bases.

This clonotype was recorded at least ten times. This chain uses TRBV20-1 with TRBJ2-5; D remains unclear. The germline V gene encodes CDR1 DFQATT and CDR2 SNEGSKA (reference sequence). Trimming took 5 bases from V and 0 from J, leaving 13 bases between them. This CDR3 spans 14 amino acids. CDR3 residues: CSAPRPNYQETQYF. The CDR3 DNA follows: TGCAGTGCTCCCCGTCCCAATTACCAAGAGACCCAGTACTTC.

Only a few counts were recorded for this clonotype. This chain uses TRBV9 with TRBJ2-6; tentatively, D is TRBD2 (5 bases). Germline CDR1 is SGDLS and CDR2 is YYNGEE. There are 18 residues in the CDR3. V was clipped by 3 bases and J by 2 bases, with 18 bases between them. The CDR3, as DNA: TGTGCCAGCAGCGCAGACCCCCGTGTCGGGGCTGGGGCCAACGTCCTGACTTTC. This sequence encodes CASSADPRVGAGANVLTF.

Many counts were recorded for this clonotype. CDR3 loop: CATSDRRLAEETQYF. The CDR3 DNA is TGTGCCACCAGTGATCGGCGACTAGCGGAAGAGACCCAGTACTTC. This chain connects TRBV24-1 to TRBJ2-5; 9 positions match TRBD2. The germline gives CDR1 KGHDR, CDR2 SFDVKD. This CDR3 contains 15 residues. V lost 3 bases to trimming and J lost 3 bases; unmatched junction nucleotides: 4.

In this sample, this clonotype turned up many times. The chain has TRBV9 and TRBJ2-1; 8 positions match TRBD2. In germline, CDR1 is SGDLS, CDR2 YYNGEE. With 3 bases clipped from V and 8 bases from J, the junction kept 7 bases outside the gene matches. This CDR3 spans 14 amino acids. CDR3 DNA: TGTGCCAGCAGCGCCGCGGTTAGCGGGGATGAGCAGTTCTTC. Protein: CASSAAVSGDEQFF.

This clonotype has at least ten counts. This chain uses TRBV27 with TRBJ2-1; D call uncertain. Germline V CDR1 and CDR2: MNHEY, SMNVEV (reference sequence). The CDR3 extends over 18 amino acids. Trimming pared 8 bases from V and 6 bases from J, leaving 29 bases between. The CDR3: CASLTSTATMVMVNEQFF. The CDR3 bases are TGTGCCAGCCTTACCTCCACGGCAACCATGGTGATGGTCAATGAGCAGTTCTTC.

This clonotype was observed at least ten times. The V and J genes are TRBV30 and TRBJ2-1, with 9 bases fitting TRBD2. The junction had 3 bases not matched to a gene; V was cut back by 6 bases and J by 0 bases. This CDR3 is built from 14 residues. Germline assignment: CDR1 GTSNPN and CDR2 SVGIG (reference sequence). The CDR3: CACKREASYNEQFF. The CDR3 DNA reads as TGTGCCTGCAAGCGGGAGGCCTCCTACAATGAGCAGTTCTTC.

J is TRBJ1-6 and V is TRBV11-2, with D unclear. CDR3 length equals 15 residues. The germline V and J ends were trimmed by 1 base and 7 bases, with 11 bases remaining between them. Germline CDR1 and CDR2: SGHAT and FQNNGV. CDR3 coding DNA: TGTGCCAGCAGCTTAGCACGCGGGGAGAATTCACCCCTCCACTTT. Protein product: CASSLARGENSPLHF.

The table lists this clonotype with many counts. The chain links TRBV9 to TRBJ2-3, with 10 bases matching TRBD2. The CDR3 runs to 15 residues. Trimming cost V 3 bases and J 3 bases; bases outside gene matches: 4. Germline CDR1 and CDR2: SGDLS and YYNGEE. CDR3 DNA: TGTGCCAGCAGCGGAACTAGCGGGGTAACAGATACGCAGTATTTT. Translating it yields CASSGTSGVTDTQYF.

This clonotype was seen a handful of times. This chain links TRBV5-4 with TRBJ2-7; D is possibly TRBD2 (6 bases). V lost 4 bases and J 7 bases, leaving 18 bases between the germline ends. The CDR3 totals 14 residues. CDR1 is SGHNT and CDR2 is YYREEE in the germline V gene (reference sequence). CDR3 sequence (DNA): TGTGCCAGCAGCCAGGCCGGGACTCCATGGGAGCAGTACTTC. It yields the protein CASSQAGTPWEQYF. The variable domain in full, completed from reference TRBV5-4 and TRBJ2-7, reads ETGVTQSPTHLIKTRGQQVTLRCSSQSGHNTVSWYQQALGQGPQFIFQYYREEENGRGNFPPRFSGLQFPNYSSELNVNALELDDSALYLCASSQAGTPWEQYFGPGTRLTVT.